Shown below are 12 T cell receptor beta chains from a single sample sequenced in a study of cytomegalovirus exposure and HLA in healthy donors. 60 Vbeta and 13 Jbeta primers were used in PCR. The repertoire was sequenced with immunoSEQ multiplex PCR; TCRdb's copy has only in-frame clones and lacks some. This table has about 57,000 clones, around 83% appearing once. Sequencing used PBMCs. The receptors shown here come from a man younger than 45 in good health and CMV-seronegative.

The chain carries TRBV4-3 and TRBJ2-7; possible D gene TRBD2, 6 bases. The CDR3 length is 18 residues. Germline lookup yields CDR1 LGHNA and CDR2 YSLEER. Deletions cut 1 base from V and 1 base from J, with 20 bases between. This CDR3 reads CASSQGTLEGIRSYEQYF. The CDR3 DNA reads as TGCGCCAGCAGCCAAGGTACCCTGGAGGGGATAAGGTCCTACGAGCAGTACTTC.

The CDR3 region is CSVLGETQYF. CDR3 DNA sequence: TGCAGCGTTCTCGGGGAGACCCAGTACTTC. The rearrangement joins TRBV29-1 to TRBJ2-5, with D unclear. The CDR3 length is 10 residues. Deletions cut 5 bases from V and 5 bases from J, with 6 bases between. CDR1 and CDR2 from the germline V gene are SQVTM and ANQGSEA.

The V call is TRBV1, the J call TRBJ2-7; the table gives TRBD2 as D, unverified against the DNA. TRBV1 constitutes a pseudogene. CDR3 size: 16 residues. CDR3 in amino acids: CTSSQEMGGGSYEQYF. The CDR3 coding sequence is TGCACCAGCAGCCAAGAAATGGGGGGGGGCTCATACGAGCAGTACTTC.

The chain couples TRBV10-3 to TRBJ2-3, with 9 bases that match TRBD1. CDR3 length: 15 residues. The V segment lost 4 bases and the J segment 5 bases; nucleotides outside the gene matches: 7. Per germline, CDR1 ENHRY and CDR2 SYGVKD. The CDR3 region is CAISAEDRGGDTQYF. The CDR3 DNA is TGTGCCATCAGTGCGGAGGACAGGGGAGGAGATACGCAGTATTTT.

The CDR3 DNA is TGTGCCAGCAGTTACGGACAGGGGAGGGAGACCCAGTACTTC. Residues: CASSYGQGRETQYF. J is TRBJ2-5 and V is TRBV6-5, with 9 nucleotides matching TRBD1. The ends lost 2 bases at V and 5 bases at J; junction bases unmatched: 3. CDR3 length equals 14 residues. Germline V gene data show CDR1 as MNHEY and CDR2 as SVGAGI.

V gene TRBV5-5 combines with J gene TRBJ2-1; 15 bases line up with TRBD2. Per germline, CDR1 SGHKS and CDR2 YYEKEE (reference sequence). V gave up 4 bases and J gave up 9 bases; unmatched junction bases: 14. The length of the CDR3 is 18 residues. The CDR3 loop is CASSVGTSGGPSFGEQFF. The CDR3 nucleotides are TGTGCCAGCAGCGTTGGGACTAGCGGGGGGCCCTCATTTGGTGAGCAGTTCTTC.

This chain joins TRBV6-6 and TRBJ1-3; the D is unclear. Germline lookup yields CDR1 MNHNY and CDR2 SVGAGI (reference sequence). Trimming stripped 5 bases from V and 0 bases from J, with 11 bases between. This CDR3 contains 15 residues. As DNA, the CDR3 is TGTGCCAGCAGTCCGGACTCATCCTCTGGAAACACCATATATTTT. It specifies CASSPDSSSGNTIYF.

The chain joins TRBV7-2 to TRBJ2-5; no firm D call. The CDR3 runs 15 residues. Germline CDR1 reads SGHTA; CDR2 reads FQGNSA. V was clipped by 5 bases and J by 3 bases, with 16 bases between them. The chain's CDR3 is CASSPEARLKETQYF. In nucleotides, the CDR3 is TGTGCCAGCAGCCCCGAGGCTAGACTGAAAGAGACCCAGTACTTC. Full variable domain (remainder filled in from reference TRBV7-2 and TRBJ2-5): GAGVSQSPSNKVTEKGKDVELRCDPISGHTALYWYRQSLGQGLEFLIYFQGNSAPDKSGLPSDRFSAERTGGSVSTLTIQRTQQEDSAVYLCASSPEARLKETQYFGPGTRLLVL.

The chain has TRBV7-6 and TRBJ2-2; TRBD1 matches 9 bases. Germline V lookup: CDR1 SGHVS, CDR2 FNYEAQ. The trim removed 5 bases at V and 5 bases at J, leaving 6 bases unmatched. This CDR3 is built from 15 residues. The CDR3 spells CASSLGTGLTGELFF. The CDR3 coding sequence is TGTGCCAGCAGCCTGGGGACAGGGCTTACCGGGGAGCTGTTTTTT.

This clone was found once. The chain is built from TRBV7-3 and TRBJ1-1; D is possibly TRBD1 (6 bases). V was cut by 4 bases and J by 4 bases, with 16 bases left in between. The CDR3 is 15 residues long. Per the germline V gene, CDR1 is SGHTA and CDR2 is FQGTGA. The CDR3 nucleotides are TGTGCCAGCAGCTCCGAAGGGGGAGTGGGCACTGAAGCTTTCTTT. This gives the protein CASSSEGGVGTEAFF.

V and J are TRBV19 and TRBJ2-1; 9 bases line up with TRBD1. Germline CDR1 reads LNHDA; CDR2 reads SQIVND (reference sequence). The CDR3 spans 16 residues. With V trimmed by 4 bases and J by 4 bases, 8 bases remained unmatched. The CDR3 bases are TGTGCCAGTAGTACGGCCGGGGACAGGGCTTACAATGAGCAGTTCTTC. It encodes CASSTAGDRAYNEQFF.

The chain combines TRBV4-1 with TRBJ2-3; D ambiguous. The CDR3 is 15 residues long. Germline loops: CDR1 MGHRA, CDR2 YSYEKL. The V end was cut by 2 bases, the J end by 2 bases, with 11 bases between. The CDR3 loop is CASSQMASDTDTQYF. The CDR3, as DNA: TGCGCCAGCAGCCAAATGGCCTCAGACACAGATACGCAGTATTTT.